The 31 T cell receptor gamma chains below all came from one sample that was sequenced in a study of Vδ1+ human thymocytes. Overall study results and limits: Thymic TRG and TRD repertoires appeared highly polyclonal, with Gaussian CDR3 length distributions.

Their antigens remain unidentified. Sequences come from RNA converted to cDNA by reverse transcription. Pooled V-gene forward primers with one constant-region reverse primer generated the CDR3 amplicons by multiplex PCR. TCRdb ran CATT on the multiplex PCR reads. The sample has approximately 25,000 gamma-chain clones; more than 15% are singletons. Sequenced input: Vdelta1+ gamma-delta thymocytes from the thymus. Subset in this sample: FACS-sorted CD3+ TCRalphabeta- TCRVdelta1+ TCRVdelta2- thymocytes. These receptor sequences come from a boy younger than two who had congenital heart surgery.

The rearrangement joins TRGV5 to TRGJ1 or TRGJ2. This CDR3 region has 13 residues. The V and J ends lost 2 bases and 9 bases, in that order; junction bases with no gene match: 10. Looked up from germline, CDR1 is VINAFY and CDR2 is YDVSNSKD. The DNA of the CDR3 is TGTGCCACCTGGGACAAGGGATGGCGTAAGAAACTCTTT. It translates to CATWDKGWRKKLF.

This sequence joins TRGV9 and TRGJP1. The CDR3 is made up of 12 amino acids. Trimming took 6 bases from V and 3 from J; bases not matched to a gene: 1. The germline V gene has CDR1 GITISATS and CDR2 ISYDGTV (reference sequence). DNA for the CDR3: TGTGCCTTGTGGTCCACTGGTTGGTTCAAGATATTT. This sequence encodes CALWSTGWFKIF.

This clone was detected only a few times. This sequence joins TRGV5 and TRGJP1. Trimming took 0 bases from V and 8 from J; bases not matched to a gene: 12. CDR3 length equals 16 residues. Germline CDR1 is VINAFY and CDR2 is YDVSNSKD. CDR3 nucleotides: TGTGCCACCTGGGACAGGCAGGCTCAGGGGGGTTGGTTCAAGATATTT. This translates into CATWDRQAQGGWFKIF.

By its share, this clone is medium-sized. The sample holds other DNA sequences that translate to the same CDR3. This sequence joins TRGV4 and TRGJ1 or TRGJ2. V lost 1 base and J lost 0; bases outside the gene matches: 3. Germline V CDR1 and CDR2: EGSTGY, YDSYTSSV. This CDR3 has 14 amino acids. The CDR3 DNA sequence: TGTGCCACCTGGGATGGCCCGAATTATTATAAGAAACTCTTT. Encoded protein: CATWDGPNYYKKLF.

With respect to this clone: Other nucleotide sequences in the sample specify the same CDR3. J is TRGJ1 or TRGJ2 and V is TRGV9. The length of the CDR3 is 15 residues. The ends lost 3 bases at V and 0 bases at J; junction bases unmatched: 8. Germline loops: CDR1 GITISATS, CDR2 ISYDGTV (reference sequence). The CDR3, as DNA: TGTGCCTTGTGGGAGACCCGGCCGAATTATTATAAGAAACTCTTT. Translation gives CALWETRPNYYKKLF.

The sample holds a few counts of this clone. A much larger clone differs from this one at a single base, so this may be a read error. Distinct nucleotide sequences in the sample also encode this CDR3. This rearrangement joins TRGV5 to TRGJ1 or TRGJ2. Trimming removed 2 bases from V and 4 bases from J; junction bases left unmatched: 2. This CDR3 is built from 12 residues. The germline gives CDR1 VINAFY, CDR2 YDVSNSKD. Written as DNA, the CDR3 is TGTGCCACCTGGGACAACTATTATAAGAAACTCTTT. As protein: CATWDNYYKKLF.

On this clone itself: The sample has other DNA sequences that encode this CDR3 too. The V call is TRGV9, the J call TRGJ1 or TRGJ2. Germline loops: CDR1 GITISATS, CDR2 ISYDGTV (reference sequence). Trimming removed 3 bases from V and 15 bases from J; junction bases left unmatched: 5. The CDR3 loop spans 9 amino acids. The CDR3 sequence is CALWEPRLF. Written as DNA, the CDR3 is TGTGCCTTGTGGGAGCCCAGACTCTTT.

This clone appeared a few times. The same CDR3 is also encoded by other DNA sequences in this sample. The chain couples TRGV9 to TRGJ1 or TRGJ2. The CDR3 consists of 14 residues. V lost 0 bases to trimming and J lost 4 bases; unmatched junction nucleotides: 6. Germline CDR1 reads GITISATS; CDR2 reads ISYDGTV (reference sequence). CDR3 in amino acids: CALWEVRGYYKKLF. CDR3 DNA: TGTGCCTTGTGGGAGGTGCGCGGCTATTATAAGAAACTCTTT.

The V gene is TRGV9, the J gene TRGJP. The germline CDR1 and CDR2 sequences are GITISATS and ISYDGTV (reference sequence). V gave up 2 bases and J gave up 5 bases; unmatched junction bases: 6. CDR3 size: 17 residues. The CDR3, as DNA: TGTGCCTTGTGGGAGGGAACCAAAGAGTTGGGCAAAAAAATCAAGGTATTT. Amino acid sequence: CALWEGTKELGKKIKVF.

This sequence joins TRGV5 and TRGJ1 or TRGJ2. CDR1 is VINAFY, CDR2 YDVSNSKD, per germline. The CDR3 is 12 amino acids. J was trimmed by 3 bases and V by 4 bases; bases with no gene match: 3. The CDR3 DNA reads TGTGCCACCTGGGAATTTTATTATAAGAAACTCTTT. This translates into CATWEFYYKKLF.

By proportion, this clone is medium-sized. This sample also contains other DNA sequences that code for the same CDR3. The chain is built from TRGV3 and TRGJ1 or TRGJ2. V shed 1 base and J 1 base; nucleotides not matched to a gene: 1. Per the germline V gene, CDR1 is VTNTFY and CDR2 is YDVSTARD (reference sequence). This CDR3 is built from 13 residues. In nucleotides, the CDR3 is TGTGCCACCTGGGACAGTAATTATTATAAGAAACTCTTT. Translation gives CATWDSNYYKKLF.

This clone occurred a few times. The sample holds other DNA sequences that translate to the same CDR3. V gene TRGV9 combines with J gene TRGJ1 or TRGJ2. Germline CDR1 reads GITISATS; CDR2 reads ISYDGTV (reference sequence). The CDR3 covers 11 residues. J gave up 7 bases and V 4 bases, and 4 bases lay outside the gene matches. The CDR3, as DNA: TGTGCCTTGTGGGACAGATATAAGAAACTCTTT. It translates to CALWDRYKKLF.

The chain links TRGV4 to TRGJ1 or TRGJ2. The V gene end was trimmed by 1 base and the J gene end by 11 bases; junction bases not matched to a gene: 8. Germline CDR1 and CDR2: EGSTGY and YDSYTSSV. This CDR3 has 12 amino acids. CDR3 in DNA: TGTGCCACCTGGGATGGATCCCGGGAGAAACTCTTT. The encoded protein is CATWDGSREKLF.

J is TRGJ1 or TRGJ2 and V is TRGV9. Germline CDR1 and CDR2: GITISATS and ISYDGTV (reference sequence). After removal of 2 bases from V and 7 bases from J, the junction contained 11 bases not matched to a gene. The CDR3 spans 14 residues. CDR3 DNA: TGTGCCTTGTGGGAGGGCCGTGGGGGGTATAAGAAACTCTTT. This codes for CALWEGRGGYKKLF.

With respect to this clone: At one end the junction does not follow the germline gene, possibly because of a read error. The chain carries TRGV9 and TRGJP. CDR1 is GITISATS, CDR2 ISYDGTV, per germline (reference sequence). The CDR3 has 17 residues. This CDR3 is CALWGVRGELGKKIKVF. The CDR3 coding sequence is TGTGCCTTGTGGGGGGTGCGAGGAGAGTTGGGCAAAAAAATCAAGGTATTT.

There are a few counts of this clone. The chain has TRGV2 and TRGJ1 or TRGJ2. Trimming cost V 2 bases and J 4 bases; bases outside gene matches: 8. The CDR3 is 14 amino acids. Germline values: CDR1 EGSNGY, CDR2 YDSYNSKV. The CDR3 DNA reads TGTGCCACCTGGGACGACCCTGAATATTATAAGAAACTCTTT. It yields the protein CATWDDPEYYKKLF.

This clone has only a few counts. The J gene is TRGJP1, the V gene TRGV9. There are 16 residues in the CDR3. The V segment lost 0 bases and the J segment 3 bases; nucleotides outside the gene matches: 7. Germline CDR1 GITISATS, CDR2 ISYDGTV (reference sequence). CDR3 residues: CALWEVHPPTGWFKIF. DNA of the CDR3: TGTGCCTTGTGGGAGGTGCATCCTCCCACTGGTTGGTTCAAGATATTT.

The rearrangement joins TRGV5 to TRGJP2. CDR3 length: 15 amino acids. CDR1 and CDR2 (germline): VINAFY, YDVSNSKD. Trimming at V came to 3 bases and at J to 2 bases, leaving 6 bases not matched to a gene. The CDR3 sequence: CATWDASSSDWIKTF. Here the CDR3 DNA reads TGTGCCACCTGGGACGCTAGCAGTAGTGATTGGATCAAGACGTTT.

This sequence joins TRGV9 and TRGJ1 or TRGJ2. Germline V gene lookup returns CDR1 GITISATS and CDR2 ISYDGTV (reference sequence). The CDR3 contains 14 residues. V was pared by 6 bases and J by 3 bases, with 11 bases of the junction left unmatched. For the CDR3, the DNA is TGTGCCTTGTGGACTGCCCAACCTTATTATAAGAAACTCTTT. Translated, it gives CALWTAQPYYKKLF.

The chain combines TRGV2 with TRGJ1 or TRGJ2. The CDR3 covers 13 residues. The V gene's germline CDR1 is EGSNGY and CDR2 YDSYNSKV. J was trimmed by 7 bases and V by 3 bases; bases with no gene match: 9. As DNA, the CDR3 is TGTGCCACCTGGGACCACCCTGGATATAAGAAACTCTTT. Amino acids: CATWDHPGYKKLF.

Worth noting for this clone: This same CDR3 is encoded by further DNA sequences in the sample. The genes are TRGV9 and TRGJP. V dropped 6 bases and J dropped 3; count of bases not matched to a gene: 2. The germline CDR1 and CDR2 sequences are GITISATS and ISYDGTV (reference sequence). This CDR3 comprises 15 residues. The CDR3 sequence is CALWTQELGKKIKVF. The CDR3 nucleotides are TGTGCCTTGTGGACGCAAGAGTTGGGCAAAAAAATCAAGGTATTT.

The chain recombines TRGV5 with TRGJ1 or TRGJ2. Germline trimming cut 1 base from V and 6 bases from J; bases unmatched to any gene: 9. The germline CDR1 and CDR2 sequences are VINAFY and YDVSNSKD. The CDR3 totals 14 residues. CDR3 nucleotide sequence: TGTGCCACCTGGGACAGTCATTGTGGTTATAAGAAACTCTTT. It is translated as CATWDSHCGYKKLF.

This clone was picked up a small number of times. This could be a read error, since a much larger clone is one nucleotide away. The V and J genes are TRGV2 and TRGJ1 or TRGJ2. Germline CDR1 reads EGSNGY; CDR2 reads YDSYNSKV. This CDR3 region has 12 residues. The CDR3 nucleotides are TGTGCCACCTGGGACGGTTATTATAAGAAAATCTTT. It is translated as CATWDGYYKKIF.

This clone was seen a handful of times. The rearrangement joins TRGV4 to TRGJ1 or TRGJ2. This CDR3 has 13 amino acids. V dropped 2 bases and J dropped 8; count of bases not matched to a gene: 9. Per the germline V gene, CDR1 is EGSTGY and CDR2 is YDSYTSSV. CDR3 coding DNA: TGTGCCACCTGGGATGCCTTGAGTAATAAGAAACTCTTT. Protein product: CATWDALSNKKLF.

The chain joins TRGV2 to TRGJ1 or TRGJ2. J lost 11 bases, V lost 4 bases, and 5 bases had no gene match. CDR3 length equals 10 residues. In germline, CDR1 is EGSNGY, CDR2 YDSYNSKV. CDR3 sequence reads: CATWEGEKLF. In DNA, the CDR3 is TGTGCCACCTGGGAAGGGGAGAAACTCTTT.

Regarding this clone: One end of the junction is discordant with germline, which a read error may explain. The chain combines TRGV3 with TRGJ1 or TRGJ2. Per the germline V gene, CDR1 is VTNTFY and CDR2 is YDVSTARD (reference sequence). The CDR3 extends over 14 amino acids. CDR3 in amino acids: CATWDRLSHYRKLF. CDR3 DNA: TGTGCCACCTGGGACAGGCTTTCACATTATAGGAAACTCTTT.

This clone was seen only a few times. The rearrangement joins TRGV2 to TRGJ1 or TRGJ2. From germline, CDR1 is EGSNGY and CDR2 YDSYNSKV. The CDR3 sequence is 14 residues long. V lost 0 bases to trimming and J lost 6 bases; unmatched junction nucleotides: 8. The CDR3 loop reads CATWDGLFSYKKLF. CDR3 bases: TGTGCCACCTGGGACGGGCTGTTTTCTTATAAGAAACTCTTT.

The chain joins TRGV9 to TRGJ1 or TRGJ2. Germline V CDR1 and CDR2: GITISATS, ISYDGTV (reference sequence). V was pared by 0 bases and J by 12 bases, with 8 bases of the junction left unmatched. The CDR3 loop spans 12 amino acids. The CDR3 nucleotides are TGTGCCTTGTGGGAGGTGCAGCAGGGGAAACTCTTT. This encodes CALWEVQQGKLF.

This clone was observed a handful of times. The V call is TRGV5, the J call TRGJ1 or TRGJ2. Germline assignment: CDR1 VINAFY and CDR2 YDVSNSKD. The CDR3 totals 14 residues. V lost 0 bases and J lost 6; bases outside the gene matches: 8. The CDR3 coding sequence is TGTGCCACCTGGGACAGGCTAAGCGGTTATAAGAAACTCTTT. Protein sequence: CATWDRLSGYKKLF.

The table lists this clone with a few counts. The chain has TRGV5 and TRGJ1 or TRGJ2. Germline values: CDR1 VINAFY, CDR2 YDVSNSKD. V shed 5 bases and J 7 bases; nucleotides not matched to a gene: 5. The CDR3 has 11 amino acids. DNA for the CDR3: TGTGCCACCTGGGTAGGCTATAAGAAACTCTTT. Protein product: CATWVGYKKLF.

Points on this clone: A much larger clone differs by one base, so this may be a read error. This chain connects TRGV9 to TRGJP. In germline, CDR1 is GITISATS, CDR2 ISYDGTV (reference sequence). J gave up 9 bases and V 0 bases, and 5 bases lay outside the gene matches. The CDR3 spans 16 residues. The CDR3 DNA follows: TGTGCCTTGTGGGAGGTGCGGGGGTTGGGCAAAAAAATCAAGGTATTT. Amino acids: CALWEVRGLGKKIKVF.